These 12 T cell receptor beta chains share one sample of origin, sequenced in a study of T cells after posttransplantation cyclophosphamide (dated by TCRdb to the mid-2010s). The control cohort was ten or so patients given myeloablative marrow transplants with methotrexate plus a calcineurin inhibitor, sampled 1 year after transplant. Library preparation was by the immunoSEQ multiplex PCR assay. Here the immuneACCESS table is served through TCRdb, limited to in-frame sequences with V and J called. Missing clones are a known gap in these copies; in checked studies unresolved V genes cover under half, and the rest lacks a known reason. The sample table lists approximately 10,000 clones, over 70% of them with a count of one. The top ten clonotypes cover about 3.5% of the sample. Sequenced material: PBMCs, taken about 350 days after allogeneic stem cell transplant with calcineurin inhibitor and methotrexate. The receptors stem from a male patient aged 25 to 39 who received an allogeneic stem cell transplant from an unrelated donor, was CMV-positive, and had acute GVHD only. Following transplantation, T cells from the graft donor may be among those present.

The rearrangement links TRBV30 to TRBJ2-3, with 10 bases fitting TRBD2. Per germline, CDR1 GTSNPN and CDR2 SVGIG (reference sequence). The CDR3 length is 14 residues. The J segment lost 5 bases and the V segment lost 2 bases, leaving 4 bases of the junction unmatched. CDR3 protein: CAWSRASGRDTQYF. CDR3 in DNA: TGTGCCTGGAGTAGGGCTAGCGGGAGAGATACGCAGTATTTT.

The chain employs TRBV7-9 and TRBJ2-7; the match to TRBD2 covers 12 bases. CDR3 length: 14 amino acids. In germline, CDR1 is SEHNR, CDR2 FQNEAQ (reference sequence). The J segment lost 6 bases and the V segment lost 7 bases, leaving 7 bases of the junction unmatched. CDR3 DNA sequence: TGTGCCAGCACCCCTTCGGGACTAGCGGGCGAGCAGTACTTC. Protein sequence: CASTPSGLAGEQYF.

The chain uses TRBV27 and TRBJ1-4, with D unresolved. Per the germline V gene, CDR1 is MNHEY and CDR2 is SMNVEV (reference sequence). V was clipped by 4 bases and J by 7 bases, with 10 bases between them. The CDR3 is made up of 13 amino acids. The CDR3 nucleotides read TGTGCCAGCAGTTCGTCTGTTTTTGAAAAACTGTTTTTT. Protein sequence: CASSSSVFEKLFF.

The J gene is TRBJ2-1, the V gene TRBV25-1, with D possibly matching TRBD1 (5 bases). Germline CDR1 MGHDK, CDR2 SYGVNS. Deletions cut 6 bases from V and 5 bases from J, with 11 bases between. This CDR3 has 13 residues. CDR3 protein: CASSSQDHNEQFF. CDR3 DNA sequence: TGTGCCAGCAGCTCACAGGACCACAATGAGCAGTTCTTC.

V is TRBV27 and J is TRBJ2-1, with a weak D call TRBD1 (5 bases). Germline V gives CDR1 MNHEY, CDR2 SMNVEV (reference sequence). The CDR3 runs to 14 residues. Trimming removed 3 bases from V and 6 bases from J, with 12 bases in between. The CDR3 DNA sequence: TGTGCCAGCAGTTTCGCAGGGTTCGGCAATGAGCAGTTCTTC. The encoded protein is CASSFAGFGNEQFF.

This chain links TRBV2 with TRBJ1-2, with 7 bases lining up with TRBD1. V was clipped by 5 bases and J by 8 bases; unmatched bases: 11. The CDR3 length is 14 residues. CDR1 is SNHLY, CDR2 FYNNEI, per germline. The CDR3 bases are TGTGCCAGCAGTCCCCTTTCACAGGGGAAGGGCTACACCTTC. Protein: CASSPLSQGKGYTF.

V usage is TRBV19 and J usage is TRBJ1-2, with D perhaps matching TRBD1 (6 bases). The germline V gene encodes CDR1 LNHDA and CDR2 SQIVND (reference sequence). This CDR3 contains 12 residues. Trimming stripped 11 bases from V and 4 bases from J, with 14 bases between. This CDR3 is CAGRTASYGYTF. The CDR3 DNA sequence: TGTGCCGGAAGGACAGCATCCTATGGCTACACCTTC.

The J gene is TRBJ1-1, the V gene TRBV29-1; D is uncertain. Germline assignment: CDR1 SQVTM and CDR2 ANQGSEA. Trimming stripped 1 base from V and 4 bases from J, with 10 bases between. The CDR3 has 13 residues. CDR3 DNA: TGCAGCGTTGAAGCCCCCCTAGGCACTGAAGCTTTCTTT. Its translation is CSVEAPLGTEAFF.

In DNA form, the CDR3 reads TGTGCCAGCAGCCCGCCCCGAGGGGGCTCGGAGACCCAGTACTTC. Translated, it gives CASSPPRGGSETQYF. The chain carries TRBV13 and TRBJ2-5, with 7 nucleotides matching TRBD1. The CDR3 is 15 residues long. Per germline, CDR1 PRHDT and CDR2 FYEKMQ (reference sequence). Trimming took 5 bases from V and 5 from J; bases not matched to a gene: 11.

The V call is TRBV9, the J call TRBJ2-1; 7 nucleotides agree with TRBD2. The CDR3 covers 13 residues. The germline V gene has CDR1 SGDLS and CDR2 YYNGEE. The ends lost 2 bases at V and 7 bases at J; junction bases unmatched: 3. As DNA, the CDR3 is TGTGCCAGCAGCGTCGGGACTATGAATGAGCAGTTCTTC. Translated, it gives CASSVGTMNEQFF. The complete variable domain, with remaining parts taken from reference TRBV9 and TRBJ2-1, reads DSGVTQTPKHLITATGQRVTLRCSPRSGDLSVYWYQQSLDQGLQFLIQYYNGEERAKGNILERFSAQQFPDLHSELNLSSLELGDSALYFCASSVGTMNEQFFGPGTRLTVL.

The chain joins TRBV7-9 to TRBJ2-7, with D possibly TRBD2 on 6 matching bases. This CDR3 has 14 amino acids. Germline V lookup: CDR1 SEHNR, CDR2 FQNEAQ (reference sequence). Trimming pared 5 bases from V and 5 bases from J, leaving 16 bases between. The CDR3 spells CASSLTSLGNEQYF. CDR3 DNA sequence: TGTGCCAGCAGCCTGACTAGTCTCGGGAACGAGCAGTACTTC. Combining the CDR3 with reference TRBV7-9 and TRBJ2-7 gives the whole variable domain DTGVSQNPRHKITKRGQNVTFRCDPISEHNRLYWYRQTLGQGPEFLTYFQNEAQLEKSRLLSDRFSAERPKGSFSTLEIQRTEQGDSAMYLCASSLTSLGNEQYFGPGTRLTVT.

This sequence joins TRBV29-1 and TRBJ1-4; a possible D gene is TRBD1 (6 bases). The CDR3 is 15 amino acids. The V gene's germline CDR1 is SQVTM and CDR2 ANQGSEA. The V end was cut by 4 bases, the J end by 6 bases, with 18 bases between. The CDR3 DNA follows: TGCAGCGTTGGAGGACAGAGGGGTGTGGATGAAAAACTGTTTTTT. Its translation: CSVGGQRGVDEKLFF. Using reference TRBV29-1 and TRBJ1-4 for the parts outside the CDR3, the full variable domain is SAVISQKPSRDICQRGTSLTIQCQVDSQVTMMFWYRQQPGQSLTLIATANQGSEATYESGFVIDKFPISRPNLTFSTLTVSNMSPEDSSIYLCSVGGQRGVDEKLFFGSGTQLSVL.